The 21 T cell receptor beta chains below come from one sample, sequenced in a study of OX40 agonist ivuxolimab in advanced cancers. Library preparation used the immunoSEQ multiplex PCR assay. Sourced from immuneACCESS, this table was stored by TCRdb with only in-frame sequences that have V and J called. A share of the clones is absent; for the studies checked, an unresolved V gene accounts for under half, and the remainder has no known explanation. The sample includes 8,000 to 10,000 clones, with roughly nine tenths observed a single time. The ten largest clones capture over 10% of the sample. Sequences were derived from CD4+ or CD8+ T cells sorted from blood, sampled in a trial of the OX40 agonist ivuxolimab. Receptors were obtained from an adult with an advanced solid tumor such as melanoma, head and neck, liver or kidney cancer.

V and J are TRBV7-8 and TRBJ2-1; D is perhaps TRBD1 or TRBD2 (5 bases each). V was clipped by 6 bases and J by 12 bases, with 27 bases between them. The CDR3 loop spans 16 amino acids. Germline-derived CDR1 and CDR2 are SGHVS and FQNEAQ. CDR3 sequence: CASRPSTGTESMRQFF. Written as DNA, the CDR3 is TGTGCCAGCAGACCAAGCACCGGGACCGAGTCAATGAGGCAGTTCTTC.

This chain links TRBV5-1 with TRBJ2-1, with D possibly TRBD2 on 5 matching bases. Between the trimmed V and J ends, which lost 4 bases and 4 bases, there was a span of 12 bases. The germline CDR1 and CDR2 sequences are SGHRS and YFSETQ. This CDR3 comprises 14 residues. The CDR3 protein is CASSASGVYNEQFF. Written as DNA, the CDR3 is TGCGCCAGCAGCGCGTCCGGGGTTTACAATGAGCAGTTCTTC.

Only one count was recorded for this clone. J is TRBJ2-3 and V is TRBV29-1; TRBD2 aligns across 8 bases. Trimming removed 4 bases from V and 3 bases from J; junction bases left unmatched: 9. The germline V gene encodes CDR1 SQVTM and CDR2 ANQGSEA. The CDR3 covers 15 residues. In DNA, the CDR3 is TGCAGCGTTGCCTCCGGGGCGGGAGGAACAGATACGCAGTATTTT. Translating gives CSVASGAGGTDTQYF.

The rearrangement links TRBV18 to TRBJ2-1; D is uncertain. V was shortened by 2 bases and J by 1 base, with 0 bases between the two germline ends. The CDR3 is 12 amino acids. Looked up from germline, CDR1 is KGHSH and CDR2 is LQKENI. The CDR3 bases are TGTGCCAGCTCACCATCCTACAATGAGCAGTTCTTC. Translated, it gives CASSPSYNEQFF.

The J gene is TRBJ2-1, the V gene TRBV12-5; the D is unclear. Germline lookup yields CDR1 LGHNT and CDR2 FRNRAP. CDR3 length: 8 residues. CDR3: CARDEQFF. For the CDR3, the DNA is TGTGCCCGCGACGAGCAGTTCTTC.

This chain uses TRBV5-1 with TRBJ2-1, with TRBD2 matching over 13 bases. This CDR3 is 16 amino acids long. The trim removed 0 bases at V and 8 bases at J, leaving 5 bases unmatched. CDR1 and CDR2 (germline): SGHRS, YFSETQ. The CDR3 DNA reads as TGCGCCAGCAGCTTGGGGACTAGCGGGAGTTACGATGAGCAGTTCTTC. This codes for CASSLGTSGSYDEQFF.

CDR3 residues: CASSPRLDTEAFF. In DNA, the CDR3 is TGCGCCAGCAGCCCGAGATTGGACACTGAAGCTTTCTTT. The chain uses TRBV5-1 and TRBJ1-1; unclear D gene. The CDR3 extends over 13 amino acids. CDR1 and CDR2 from the germline V gene are SGHRS and YFSETQ. With 4 bases removed from V and 3 bases from J, the gap between germline ends came to 10 bases.

The chain is built from TRBV14 and TRBJ1-4; D unresolved. Germline V gene lookup returns CDR1 SGHDN and CDR2 FVKESK. CDR3 size: 13 residues. Trimming left V 0 bases short and J 6 bases short, with 5 bases between. Here the CDR3 reads CASSQDWDEKLFF. CDR3 sequence (DNA): TGTGCCAGCAGCCAAGATTGGGATGAAAAACTGTTTTTT.

V gene TRBV2 combines with J gene TRBJ1-5, with D possibly matching TRBD1 (6 bases). There are 14 residues in the CDR3. Germline V gene data show CDR1 as SNHLY and CDR2 as FYNNEI. Trimming stripped 5 bases from V and 3 bases from J, with 11 bases between. The CDR3 nucleotides are TGTGCCAGCAGTTCACAGGGTATCAATCAGCCCCAGCATTTT. Translation gives CASSSQGINQPQHF.

As DNA, the CDR3 is TGTGCCAGCAGTTTGGACAGGGTCGACGAGCAGTACTTC. Protein sequence: CASSLDRVDEQYF. The chain couples TRBV28 to TRBJ2-7; 8 positions match TRBD1. Germline CDR1 and CDR2: MDHEN and SYDVKM. The CDR3 has 13 amino acids. Trimming removed 3 bases from V and 5 bases from J; junction bases left unmatched: 3.

This clone was seen a single time. V gene TRBV5-4 combines with J gene TRBJ2-3; 8 bases line up with TRBD1. The CDR3 runs 14 residues. Germline V gene sequence: CDR1 SGHNT, CDR2 YYREEE (reference sequence). The V gene end was trimmed by 4 bases and the J gene end by 5 bases; junction bases not matched to a gene: 6. Here the CDR3 reads CASSHSTGEDTQYF. CDR3 nucleotides: TGTGCCAGCAGCCATTCGACAGGGGAAGATACGCAGTATTTT.

The gene calls are TRBV10-2 and TRBJ2-7, with a tentative D call TRBD1 (5 bases). Trimming removed 8 bases at V and 2 bases at J, with 19 bases between. Germline V lookup: CDR1 WSHSY, CDR2 SAAADI. The CDR3 totals 15 residues. The DNA of the CDR3 is TGCGCCAGCTCCCCTCAAAGGGGCGGAACCTACGAGCAGTACTTC. This translates into CASSPQRGGTYEQYF.

This chain uses TRBV5-1 with TRBJ2-3; 11 bases line up with TRBD2. The CDR3 has 16 amino acids. After removal of 5 bases from V and 0 bases from J, the junction contained 5 bases not matched to a gene. CDR1 is SGHRS, CDR2 YFSETQ, per germline. The CDR3 DNA reads as TGCGCCAGCAGAGATAGCGGGAGGGCTAGCACAGATACGCAGTATTTT. Its protein is CASRDSGRASTDTQYF. Complete variable domain (other parts from reference TRBV5-1 and TRBJ2-3): KAGVTQTPRYLIKTRGQQVTLSCSPISGHRSVSWYQQTPGQGLQFLFEYFSETQRNKGNFPGRFSGRQFSNSRSEMNVSTLELGDSALYLCASRDSGRASTDTQYFGPGTRLTVL.

The DNA of the CDR3 is TGTGCCAGCAGGGCGGGGGACAGGGGGGAGAATCAGCCCCAGCATTTT. Its translation: CASRAGDRGENQPQHF. The chain has TRBV28 and TRBJ1-5; 11 nucleotides line up with TRBD1. There are 16 residues in the CDR3. Germline loops: CDR1 MDHEN, CDR2 SYDVKM. Germline trimming cut 6 bases from V and 4 bases from J; bases unmatched to any gene: 8.

V and J are TRBV5-4 and TRBJ2-1; 8 bases map to TRBD2. J was trimmed by 0 bases and V by 1 base; bases with no gene match: 15. The CDR3 consists of 20 residues. Looked up from germline, CDR1 is SGHNT and CDR2 is YYREEE (reference sequence). In DNA, the CDR3 is TGTGCCAGCAGCTTGTCGGTGCCTAGCGGGCCCAGAAGCTCCTACAATGAGCAGTTCTTC. Translation gives CASSLSVPSGPRSSYNEQFF.

The genes are TRBV6-1 and TRBJ2-7; 11 bases line up with TRBD2. CDR1 and CDR2 (germline): MNHNS, SASEGT. The trim removed 2 bases at V and 4 bases at J, leaving 7 bases unmatched. There are 16 residues in the CDR3. The DNA of the CDR3 is TGTGCCAGCAGTGAAATTCCGGGACTAGCGGAATACGAGCAGTACTTC. Its translation is CASSEIPGLAEYEQYF.

The count of this clone is one. The chain recombines TRBV29-1 with TRBJ2-1, with 8 bases fitting TRBD2. CDR1 SQVTM and CDR2 ANQGSEA come from the germline V gene. V trimming: 7 bases; J trimming: 9 bases; junction bases outside the gene matches: 17. The CDR3 sequence is 15 residues long. CDR3 DNA: TGCAGCGCTGGAGGAGGGACTAGAAATGGTGGTGAGCAGTTCTTC. Its translation: CSAGGGTRNGGEQFF.

The CDR3 DNA reads as TGTGCCAGCAGTGAACGGACTAGTAGGTCCGGGGAGCTGTTTTTT. Protein sequence: CASSERTSRSGELFF. The chain has TRBV6-1 and TRBJ2-2; 7 bases are shared with TRBD2. J lost 6 bases, V lost 2 bases, and 6 bases had no gene match. The CDR3 totals 15 residues. Germline CDR1 MNHNS, CDR2 SASEGT.

The chain carries TRBV4-2 and TRBJ2-5; D assignment may be TRBD1 or TRBD2 (6 bases each). With the DNA end fitting TRBJ2-7 better, the J assignment may be wrong. The CDR3 totals 17 residues. The germline V gene encodes CDR1 LGHNA and CDR2 YNFKEQ. The CDR3 reads CASSQSPGEESYYEQYF. The CDR3 DNA reads TGTGCCAGCAGCCAATCCCCAGGGGAGGAATCGTACTACGAGCAGTACTTC.

This sequence joins TRBV30 and TRBJ1-6; the match to TRBD1 covers 7 bases. The CDR3 covers 14 residues. V trimming: 3 bases; J trimming: 6 bases; junction bases outside the gene matches: 5. Germline CDR1 is GTSNPN and CDR2 is SVGIG (reference sequence). CDR3 in amino acids: CAWSVGTANSPLHF. The DNA for the CDR3 is TGTGCCTGGAGCGTTGGGACAGCTAATTCACCCCTCCACTTT.

The chain carries TRBV29-1 and TRBJ2-2; D gene uncertain. This CDR3 contains 14 residues. Trimming took 3 bases from V and 5 from J, leaving 13 bases between them. Germline CDR1 and CDR2: SQVTM and ANQGSEA. The CDR3 DNA sequence: TGCAGCGTTGATGGGCCAGTAGATACCGGGGAGCTGTTTTTT. It yields the protein CSVDGPVDTGELFF.